One sample yielded the 27 T cell receptor beta chains listed below, sequenced in a study of shared clonotypes between healthy human individuals. The method was immunoSEQ multiplex PCR; TCRdb's version includes in-frame clones alone and lacks a portion of them. In the table there are some 2,500,000 clones, 80% to 95% of which are singletons. The sample taken for sequencing was naive CD4+ T cells from PBMCs. Subset of the sample: CD45RA+ positively selected. Receptors originate from a man younger than 35 in good health. Some clones in this sample may be carry-over from other donors' samples.

This clone has just a few counts. This chain uses TRBV27 with TRBJ2-2; D is ambiguous. Germline V gives CDR1 MNHEY, CDR2 SMNVEV (reference sequence). The V end was cut by 6 bases, the J end by 8 bases, with 10 bases between. The CDR3 sequence is 12 residues long. For the CDR3, the DNA is TGTGCCAGCAGCGACCGAGTGGGGGAGCTGTTTTTT. Protein: CASSDRVGELFF.

This chain connects TRBV4-1 to TRBJ2-2, with 7 positions matching TRBD2. Unmatched junction bases numbered 9, after V lost 2 bases and J lost 6 bases. CDR1 and CDR2 (germline): MGHRA, YSYEKL. CDR3 size: 16 residues. This CDR3 is CASSQPGRERAGELFF. In DNA, the CDR3 is TGCGCCAGCAGCCAACCGGGGCGGGAGAGGGCCGGGGAGCTGTTTTTT.

The chain links TRBV7-2 to TRBJ2-5; D call uncertain. The CDR3 totals 12 residues. The V end lost 3 bases, the J end lost 7 bases, and 9 bases lay between the germline ends. CDR1 SGHTA and CDR2 FQGNSA come from the germline V gene. The CDR3 here is CASSFPTATQYF. CDR3 DNA sequence: TGTGCCAGCAGCTTCCCTACAGCGACCCAGTACTTC.

The V gene is TRBV9, the J gene TRBJ2-1, with 8 positions matching TRBD2. Trimming at V came to 4 bases and at J to 6 bases, leaving 6 bases not matched to a gene. There are 14 residues in the CDR3. Germline V gives CDR1 SGDLS, CDR2 YYNGEE. The CDR3 nucleotides read TGTGCCAGCAGCCCTGGACTAGCTTTCAATGAGCAGTTCTTC. Its protein product is CASSPGLAFNEQFF.

The chain has TRBV30 and TRBJ2-7; D gene uncertain. The CDR3 sequence is 13 residues long. Germline values: CDR1 GTSNPN, CDR2 SVGIG (reference sequence). Trimming pared 5 bases from V and 2 bases from J, leaving 13 bases between. CDR3 nucleotide sequence: TGTGCCTGGGGGGTTGGGGTACCCTACGAGCAGTACTTC. Amino acid sequence: CAWGVGVPYEQYF. Using reference TRBV30 and TRBJ2-7 for the parts outside the CDR3, the full variable domain is SQTIHQWPATLVQPVGSPLSLECTVEGTSNPNLYWYRQAAGRGLQLLFYSVGIGQISSEVPQNLSASRPQDRQFILSSKKLLLSDSGFYLCAWGVGVPYEQYFGPGTRLTVT.

The chain recombines TRBV6-1 with TRBJ2-7; the D is unclear. Trimming pared 3 bases from V and 4 bases from J, leaving 19 bases between. The germline V gene encodes CDR1 MNHNS and CDR2 SASEGT. This CDR3 contains 16 residues. The DNA of the CDR3 is TGTGCCAGCAGTGATAGGAGCCCTACCCCCTTTTACGAGCAGTACTTC. Its translation: CASSDRSPTPFYEQYF.

V is TRBV9 and J is TRBJ1-4; D unresolved. Trimming stripped 0 bases from V and 4 bases from J, with 10 bases between. In germline, CDR1 is SGDLS, CDR2 YYNGEE. The CDR3 loop spans 15 amino acids. CDR3 nucleotides: TGTGCCAGCAGCGTAGCTCTTACGGGTAATGAAAAACTGTTTTTT. Protein: CASSVALTGNEKLFF.

This chain uses TRBV18 with TRBJ2-3, with TRBD2 matching 9 bases. The CDR3 spans 15 residues. Germline CDR1 reads KGHSH; CDR2 reads LQKENI. The V and J ends lost 8 bases and 0 bases, in that order; junction bases with no gene match: 6. Written as DNA, the CDR3 is TGTGCCAGCGCAGGGACTAGCCCAAGCACAGATACGCAGTATTTT. This codes for CASAGTSPSTDTQYF.

The chain recombines TRBV28 with TRBJ2-5; D perhaps matches TRBD1 (6 bases). The DNA end is a closer match to TRBJ2-7, so the J assignment may be wrong. There are 15 residues in the CDR3. Germline assignment: CDR1 MDHEN and CDR2 SYDVKM. CDR3: CASSLSRGGFGEQYF. The CDR3 nucleotides read TGTGCCAGCAGTTTATCCAGGGGTGGGTTCGGCGAGCAGTACTTC.

The J gene is TRBJ2-2, the V gene TRBV28; unclear D gene. The germline V gene encodes CDR1 MDHEN and CDR2 SYDVKM. The CDR3 extends over 13 amino acids. Trimming shortened V by 7 bases and J by 5 bases, and 11 bases separated the two germline ends. The DNA of the CDR3 is TGTGCCAGCACACGGCCAGAAACCGGGGAGCTGTTTTTT. It specifies CASTRPETGELFF.

The chain joins TRBV5-8 to TRBJ1-5; possibly TRBD1 for D (5 bases). V lost 3 bases to trimming and J lost 9 bases, with 16 bases between them. This CDR3 contains 14 residues. Germline loops: CDR1 SGHTS, CDR2 YDEGEE. The CDR3 DNA reads TGTGCCAGCAGCTCGGGGGACCCACGATCGCCCCAGCATTTT. Translated: CASSSGDPRSPQHF.

This clone has just one count. This sequence joins TRBV6-1 and TRBJ2-5; D possibly uses TRBD1 or TRBD2 (5 bases each). CDR3 length equals 15 residues. CDR1 is MNHNS, CDR2 SASEGT, per germline. Deletions cut 0 bases from V and 9 bases from J, with 17 bases between. The CDR3 spells CASSEAWGSGESQYF. In DNA form, the CDR3 reads TGTGCCAGCAGTGAAGCGTGGGGGAGTGGGGAGTCCCAGTACTTC.

This chain uses TRBV5-1 with TRBJ1-4, with 7 bases identical to TRBD1. The CDR3 runs to 13 residues. V dropped 6 bases and J dropped 8; count of bases not matched to a gene: 7. CDR1 SGHRS and CDR2 YFSETQ come from the germline V gene. In DNA form, the CDR3 reads TGCGCCAGCATCAGGACAGGAGACGAAAAACTGTTTTTT. Translated: CASIRTGDEKLFF.

This sequence joins TRBV5-1 and TRBJ1-1; weak D call: TRBD1 (6 bases). The germline V gene encodes CDR1 SGHRS and CDR2 YFSETQ. V shed 4 bases and J shed 1 base, with 14 bases lying between them. The CDR3 length is 15 residues. The CDR3 sequence: CASSPPGGPNTEAFF. In DNA form, the CDR3 reads TGCGCCAGCAGCCCCCCCGGGGGCCCGAACACTGAAGCTTTCTTT. The complete variable domain, with remaining parts taken from reference TRBV5-1 and TRBJ1-1, reads KAGVTQTPRYLIKTRGQQVTLSCSPISGHRSVSWYQQTPGQGLQFLFEYFSETQRNKGNFPGRFSGRQFSNSRSEMNVSTLELGDSALYLCASSPPGGPNTEAFFGQGTRLTVV.

The V call is TRBV7-3, the J call TRBJ2-5; TRBD2 matches 11 bases. V lost 2 bases and J lost 2; bases outside the gene matches: 10. From germline, CDR1 is SGHTA and CDR2 FQGTGA. This CDR3 is 18 amino acids long. The CDR3, as DNA: TGTGCCAGCAGCTTAGGTCGGCTAGCGGGAGGATTTCAAGAGACCCAGTACTTC. This codes for CASSLGRLAGGFQETQYF.

This clone came up a few times. The rearrangement links TRBV18 to TRBJ1-3; a weak D match, TRBD1 (6 bases). CDR3 length equals 15 residues. Trimming pared 6 bases from V and 0 bases from J, leaving 12 bases between. Per germline, CDR1 KGHSH and CDR2 LQKENI. For the CDR3, the DNA is TGTGCCAGCTCCCTCGACAGGAACTCTGGAAACACCATATATTTT. Translated: CASSLDRNSGNTIYF.

V gene TRBV29-1 combines with J gene TRBJ2-1, with D uncertain. Trimming stripped 6 bases from V and 3 bases from J, with 15 bases between. This CDR3 comprises 14 residues. Germline values: CDR1 SQVTM, CDR2 ANQGSEA. The CDR3 region has the DNA TGCAGCGTCCGGGCGGTTTTACGCTACAATGAGCAGTTCTTC. It yields the protein CSVRAVLRYNEQFF.

Note on this clone: This sample includes further DNA sequences coding for the same CDR3. This rearrangement joins TRBV18 to TRBJ1-4; 7 bases agree with TRBD1. The trim removed 3 bases at V and 5 bases at J, leaving 3 bases unmatched. Per germline, CDR1 KGHSH and CDR2 LQKENI. The CDR3 totals 14 residues. In nucleotides, the CDR3 is TGTGCCAGCTCACCGGGACAGCTGAATGAAAAACTGTTTTTT. Translating gives CASSPGQLNEKLFF.

The chain is built from TRBV15 and TRBJ2-1, with D unresolved. V was cut by 1 base and J by 11 bases, with 9 bases left in between. The germline V gene has CDR1 LNHNV and CDR2 YYDKDF (reference sequence). The CDR3 contains 12 residues. Written as DNA, the CDR3 is TGTGCCACCAGCAGAGTGGGGTCCCAGCAGTTCTTC. Its translation is CATSRVGSQQFF.

The genes are TRBV9 and TRBJ2-2; 7 bases are a match to TRBD1. The germline V gene encodes CDR1 SGDLS and CDR2 YYNGEE. The J segment lost 5 bases and the V segment lost 0 bases, leaving 7 bases of the junction unmatched. This CDR3 comprises 16 residues. The CDR3 DNA follows: TGTGCCAGCAGCGTAGTTTCAGGGGGAGTGACCGGGGAGCTGTTTTTT. Residues: CASSVVSGGVTGELFF.

This chain uses TRBV5-1 with TRBJ2-7; D gene unclear. The CDR3 is 14 residues long. The germline V and J ends were trimmed by 0 bases and 6 bases, with 13 bases remaining between them. CDR1 and CDR2 from the germline V gene are SGHRS and YFSETQ. CDR3 sequence reads: CASSLGTTGREQYF. CDR3 bases: TGCGCCAGCAGCTTGGGGACCACTGGGCGCGAGCAGTACTTC.

The chain employs TRBV28 and TRBJ2-5, with 9 bases lining up with TRBD1. The germline V gene has CDR1 MDHEN and CDR2 SYDVKM. The CDR3 sequence is 13 residues long. V lost 8 bases, J lost 5 bases, and 6 bases stayed unmatched. CDR3 amino acids: CASSQGAGETQYF. The CDR3 DNA is TGTGCCAGCTCACAGGGGGCGGGTGAGACCCAGTACTTC.

This clone has a single count. This chain's CDR3 is CASSSPKTGPREQYF. CDR3 coding DNA: TGTGCCAGCAGTTCCCCCAAGACAGGTCCTCGCGAGCAGTACTTC. The chain combines TRBV6-5 with TRBJ2-7, with a weak D call TRBD1 (6 bases). Between the trimmed V and J ends, which lost 4 bases and 6 bases, there was a span of 19 bases. Germline V gene data show CDR1 as MNHEY and CDR2 as SVGAGI. The CDR3 spans 15 residues.

The chain has TRBV18 and TRBJ2-6; 7 bases fit TRBD2. The CDR3 runs to 18 residues. Germline trimming cut 2 bases from V and 3 bases from J; bases unmatched to any gene: 10. From germline, CDR1 is KGHSH and CDR2 LQKENI. CDR3 amino acids: CASSPITSGVGGANVLTF. CDR3 bases: TGTGCCAGCTCACCAATCACCAGCGGGGTAGGTGGGGCCAACGTCCTGACTTTC.

This chain joins TRBV5-4 and TRBJ2-5, with 7 bases aligning to TRBD2. Germline trimming cut 0 bases from V and 4 bases from J; bases unmatched to any gene: 6. The CDR3 covers 15 residues. From germline, CDR1 is SGHNT and CDR2 YYREEE (reference sequence). The CDR3 loop reads CASSLARGGVETQYF. DNA of the CDR3: TGTGCCAGCAGCTTGGCGAGGGGAGGGGTAGAGACCCAGTACTTC.

The rearrangement links TRBV27 to TRBJ1-5; maybe TRBD1 (6 bases). Trimming left V 5 bases short and J 0 bases short, with 14 bases between. CDR1 and CDR2 from the germline V gene are MNHEY and SMNVEV (reference sequence). This CDR3 region has 16 residues. The CDR3 loop reads CASSPYLGGSNQPQHF. The CDR3 DNA reads TGTGCCAGCAGTCCCTACTTAGGGGGTAGCAATCAGCCCCAGCATTTT.

The gene calls are TRBV9 and TRBJ2-5; 10 nucleotides match TRBD2. The CDR3 totals 17 residues. Losses at the gene ends were 4 bases for V and 4 bases for J; bases not matched to a gene: 13. CDR1 SGDLS and CDR2 YYNGEE come from the germline V gene. CDR3 in amino acids: CASSPLALAGVGETQYF. The CDR3 DNA reads as TGTGCCAGCAGCCCCCTGGCGCTAGCGGGGGTTGGAGAGACCCAGTACTTC.